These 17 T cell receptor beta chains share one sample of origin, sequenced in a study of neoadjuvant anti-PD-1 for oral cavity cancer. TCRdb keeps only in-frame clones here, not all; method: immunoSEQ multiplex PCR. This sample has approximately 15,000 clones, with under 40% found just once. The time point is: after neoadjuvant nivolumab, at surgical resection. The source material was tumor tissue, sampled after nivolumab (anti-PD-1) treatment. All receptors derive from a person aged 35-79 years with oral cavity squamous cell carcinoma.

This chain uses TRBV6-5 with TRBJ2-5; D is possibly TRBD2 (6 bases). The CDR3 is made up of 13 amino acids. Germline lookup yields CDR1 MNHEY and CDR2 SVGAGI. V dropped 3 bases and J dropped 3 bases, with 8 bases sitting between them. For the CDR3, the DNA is TGTGCCAGCAGTTATGGCGGGGAAGAGACCCAGTACTTC. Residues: CASSYGGEETQYF.

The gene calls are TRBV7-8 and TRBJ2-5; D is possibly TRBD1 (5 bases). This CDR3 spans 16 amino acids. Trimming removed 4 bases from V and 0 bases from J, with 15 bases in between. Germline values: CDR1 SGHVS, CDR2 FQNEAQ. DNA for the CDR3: TGTGCCAGCAGCTCCGTCGGGCAGGGTGACCAAGAGACCCAGTACTTC. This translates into CASSSVGQGDQETQYF.

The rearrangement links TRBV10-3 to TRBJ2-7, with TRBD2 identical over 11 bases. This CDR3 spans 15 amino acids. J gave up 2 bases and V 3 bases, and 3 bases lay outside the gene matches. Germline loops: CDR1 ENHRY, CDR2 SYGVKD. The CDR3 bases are TGTGCCATCAGTGACCCTAGCGGGGGGCCCTACGAGCAGTACTTC. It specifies CAISDPSGGPYEQYF.

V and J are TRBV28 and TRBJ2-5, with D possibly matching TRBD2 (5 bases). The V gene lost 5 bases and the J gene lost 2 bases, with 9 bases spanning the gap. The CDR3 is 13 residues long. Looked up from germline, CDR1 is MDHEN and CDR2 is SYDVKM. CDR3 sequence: CASSLRDQETQYF. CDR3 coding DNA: TGTGCCAGCAGTCTCCGGGATCAAGAGACCCAGTACTTC. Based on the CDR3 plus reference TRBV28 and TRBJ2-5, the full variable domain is DVKVTQSSRYLVKRTGEKVFLECVQDMDHENMFWYRQDPGLGLRLIYFSYDVKMKEKGDIPEGYSVSREKKERFSLILESASTNQTSMYLCASSLRDQETQYFGPGTRLLVL.

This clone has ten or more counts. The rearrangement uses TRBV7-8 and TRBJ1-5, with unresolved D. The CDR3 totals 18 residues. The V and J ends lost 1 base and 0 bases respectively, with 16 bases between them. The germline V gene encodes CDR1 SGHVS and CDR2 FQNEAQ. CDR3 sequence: CASSLGLRLEISNQPQHF. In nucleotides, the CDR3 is TGTGCCAGCAGCTTAGGGCTCCGACTCGAAATTAGCAATCAGCCCCAGCATTTT.

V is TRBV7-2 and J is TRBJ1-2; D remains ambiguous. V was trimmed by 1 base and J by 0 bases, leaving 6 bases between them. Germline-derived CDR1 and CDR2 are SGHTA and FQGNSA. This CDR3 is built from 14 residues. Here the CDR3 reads CASSLGVSNYGYTF. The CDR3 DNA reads TGTGCCAGCAGCTTAGGGGTTTCTAACTATGGCTACACCTTC.

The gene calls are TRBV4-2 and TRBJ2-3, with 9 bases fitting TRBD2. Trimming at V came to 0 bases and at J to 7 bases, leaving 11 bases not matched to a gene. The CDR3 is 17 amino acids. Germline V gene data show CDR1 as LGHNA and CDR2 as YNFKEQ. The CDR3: CASSQELGRGGPNTQYF. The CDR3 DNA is TGTGCCAGCAGCCAAGAATTGGGGCGGGGGGGCCCAAATACGCAGTATTTT.

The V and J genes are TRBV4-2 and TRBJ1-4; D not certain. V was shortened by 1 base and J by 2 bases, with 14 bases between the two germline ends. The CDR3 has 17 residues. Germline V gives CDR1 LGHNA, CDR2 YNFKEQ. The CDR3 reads CASSQAYGVLTNEKLFF. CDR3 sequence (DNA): TGTGCCAGCAGCCAAGCATACGGGGTGTTGACTAATGAAAAACTGTTTTTT.

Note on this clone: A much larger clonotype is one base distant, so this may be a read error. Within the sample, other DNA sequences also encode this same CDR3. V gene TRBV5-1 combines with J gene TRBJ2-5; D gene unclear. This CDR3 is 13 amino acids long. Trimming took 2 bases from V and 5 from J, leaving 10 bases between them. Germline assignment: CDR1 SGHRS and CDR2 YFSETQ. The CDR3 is CASSFNFAETQYF. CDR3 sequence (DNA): TGCGCCAGCAGCTTCAACTTTGCCGAGACCCAGTACTTC.

Written as DNA, the CDR3 is TGCGCCAGCAGCCAAGATTTCTCTGGACTAGCGGGGGGCCAAGAGACCCAGTACTTC. Encoded protein: CASSQDFSGLAGGQETQYF. The chain joins TRBV4-3 to TRBJ2-5; 14 bases agree with TRBD2. The V gene end was trimmed by 0 bases and the J gene end by 1 base; junction bases not matched to a gene: 7. Germline lookup yields CDR1 LGHNA and CDR2 YSLEER. There are 19 residues in the CDR3.

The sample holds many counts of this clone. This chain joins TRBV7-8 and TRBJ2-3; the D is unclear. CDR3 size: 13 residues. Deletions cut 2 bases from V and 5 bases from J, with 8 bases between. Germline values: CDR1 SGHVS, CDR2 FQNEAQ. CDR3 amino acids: CASSLPWEDTQYF. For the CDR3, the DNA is TGTGCCAGCAGCTTACCCTGGGAAGATACGCAGTATTTT.

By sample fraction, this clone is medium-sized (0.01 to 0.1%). CDR3 protein: CASSLERGQPQHF. In DNA, the CDR3 is TGTGCCAGCAGCTTGGAACGCGGTCAGCCCCAGCATTTT. The rearrangement joins TRBV5-6 to TRBJ1-5; unclear D gene. The CDR3 runs to 13 residues. Between the trimmed V and J ends, which lost 0 bases and 6 bases, there was a span of 7 bases. In germline, CDR1 is SGHDT, CDR2 YYEEEE. The full variable domain, in which reference TRBV5-6 and TRBJ1-5 provide the parts outside the CDR3, is DAGVTQSPTHLIKTRGQQVTLRCSPKSGHDTVSWYQQALGQGPQFIFQYYEEEERQRGNFPDRFSGHQFPNYSSELNVNALLLGDSALYLCASSLERGQPQHFGDGTRLSIL.

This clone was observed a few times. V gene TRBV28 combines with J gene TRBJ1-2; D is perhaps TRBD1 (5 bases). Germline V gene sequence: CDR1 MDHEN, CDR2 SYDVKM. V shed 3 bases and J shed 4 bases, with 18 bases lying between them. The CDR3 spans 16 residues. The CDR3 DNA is TGTGCCAGCAGTTTCCAACCGGGGGATTTCAGCTATGGCTACACCTTC. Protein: CASSFQPGDFSYGYTF.

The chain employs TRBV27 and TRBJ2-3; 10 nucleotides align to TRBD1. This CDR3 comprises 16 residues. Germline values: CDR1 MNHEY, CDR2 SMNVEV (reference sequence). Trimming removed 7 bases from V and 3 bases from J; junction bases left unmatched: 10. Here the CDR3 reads CASTLLGTGATDTQYF. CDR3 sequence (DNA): TGTGCCAGCACCCTTCTAGGGACAGGGGCGACAGATACGCAGTATTTT.

The CDR3 spells CASSTRSSYEQYF. The CDR3, as DNA: TGTGCCAGCAGTACGAGGTCCTCCTACGAGCAGTACTTC. The gene calls are TRBV6-1 and TRBJ2-7; D is uncertain. Germline CDR1 MNHNS, CDR2 SASEGT. This CDR3 spans 13 amino acids. Deletions cut 5 bases from V and 0 bases from J, with 8 bases between.

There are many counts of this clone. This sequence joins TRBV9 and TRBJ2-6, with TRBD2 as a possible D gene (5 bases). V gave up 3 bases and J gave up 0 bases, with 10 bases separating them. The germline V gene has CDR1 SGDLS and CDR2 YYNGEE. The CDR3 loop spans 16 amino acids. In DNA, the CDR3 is TGTGCCAGCAGCGCCTCGGGGTCCTCTGGGGCCAACGTCCTGACTTTC. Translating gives CASSASGSSGANVLTF.

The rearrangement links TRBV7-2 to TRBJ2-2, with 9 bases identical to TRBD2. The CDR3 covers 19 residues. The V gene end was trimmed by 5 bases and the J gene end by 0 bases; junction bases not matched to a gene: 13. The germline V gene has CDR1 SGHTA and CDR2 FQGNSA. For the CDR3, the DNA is TGTGCCAGCAGCCTCCCCCGGGGGGGCGGGGGGGCGAACACCGGGGAGCTGTTTTTT. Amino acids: CASSLPRGGGGANTGELFF. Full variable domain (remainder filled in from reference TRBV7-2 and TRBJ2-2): GAGVSQSPSNKVTEKGKDVELRCDPISGHTALYWYRQSLGQGLEFLIYFQGNSAPDKSGLPSDRFSAERTGGSVSTLTIQRTQQEDSAVYLCASSLPRGGGGANTGELFFGEGSRLTVL.